This T cell receptor beta chain was recorded in a study of high-grade serous ovarian cancer treatment subgroups (dated by TCRdb to the early 2020s). Notes on the research overall: On average, sequencing produced more than 13,000 reads and approximately 7,500 unique TCR beta rearrangements for each sample. Of the 30 patients in the cohort, around ten had no residual disease after primary surgery (R0), around ten were excellent NACT responders, and around ten were poor NACT responders. In total there were approximately 94 samples, since every patient provided one primary tumor sample and two metastatic tumor samples. The study examined TCR beta repertoires in high-grade serous ovarian cancer patients who were grouped under a laparoscopic triage algorithm by complete gross resection or by neoadjuvant chemotherapy response.

CDR1 SGDLS and CDR2 YYNGEE are derived from the germline V gene. Germline trimming: 3 bases from V, 9 bases from J; junction bases outside gene matches: 11. The CDR3 goes from the cysteine to the phenylalanine over 16 residues. This entry keeps only the CDR3 DNA: 48 bases, framed from base 1. Findings and caveats that apply to the study as a whole: Repertoire similarity between tumors of the same patient ranged about 0.1 to 0.79, whereas almost no similarity was seen between different patients. Because bulk tumor TCR sequencing provided no spatial information, insight into HGSC tumor complexity and diversity was limited. Neoantigen level correlated positively with TCR clonal relatedness, and copy number variation and mutation load from whole-genome sequencing showed a positive trend with TCR clonal relatedness. The TCR repertoire analyses centered on CDR3, and CDR1 and CDR2 were not analyzed.

The 70 to 90 tumor samples underwent high-throughput TCR profiling using ImmunoSEQ. As for the authors' bioinformatics: Richness (unique productive sequences), clonality, evenness and relatedness were included as repertoire diversity metrics, and similarity between samples was assessed with the Bhattacharyya coefficient. A sensitivity analysis that removed TCRs with fewer than two reads produced consistent conclusions. Drawn from immuneACCESS, this table holds only the in-frame rearrangements with V and J called that TCRdb kept. Clones are partly lost; checked studies trace under half to an unresolved V gene and leave the rest unexplained. For V, J and clone size, that table is used; D and trimming come from the DNA. The sample table shows more than 8,000 clones, and approximately 80% are seen once. Roughly 6.5% of the sample goes to the ten largest clones. Regarding this clone: Its target antigen remains unknown. The sample holds no much larger clone one base away, and base qualities are not on file.

Tumor samples were collected prior to definitive surgery or chemotherapy. Genomic DNA was extracted by the MD Anderson Biospecimen Extraction Resource, and TCR sequencing was done by the MD Anderson Cancer Genomics Laboratory. The chain was built from TRBV9 and TRBJ2-1, and TRBD2 matches 11 of the central bases. The receptor was isolated from a human donor with high-grade serous ovarian cancer. The specimen sequenced was tumor tissue. The CDR3: CASSAPSSGGPVEQFF. The DNA sequence reads TGTGCCAGCAGCGCCCCTTCTAGCGGGGGGCCTGTTGAGCAGTTCTTC. Reference TRBV9 and TRBJ2-1 proteins supply the regions before and after the CDR3; the full variable domain is: DSGVTQTPKHLITATGQRVTLRCSPRSGDLSVYWYQQSLDQGLQFLIQYYNGEERAKGNILERFSAQQFPDLHSELNLSSLELGDSALYFCASSAPSSGGPVEQFFGPGTRLTVL.